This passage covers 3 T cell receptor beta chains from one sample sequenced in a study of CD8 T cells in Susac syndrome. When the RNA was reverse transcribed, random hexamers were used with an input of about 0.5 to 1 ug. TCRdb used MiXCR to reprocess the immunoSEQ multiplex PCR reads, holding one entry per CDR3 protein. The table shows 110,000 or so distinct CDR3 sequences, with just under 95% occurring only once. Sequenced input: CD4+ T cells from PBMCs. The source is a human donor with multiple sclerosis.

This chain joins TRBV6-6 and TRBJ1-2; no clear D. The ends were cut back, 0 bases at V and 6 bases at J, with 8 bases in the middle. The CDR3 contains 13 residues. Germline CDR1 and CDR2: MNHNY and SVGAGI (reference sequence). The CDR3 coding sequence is TGTGCCAGCAGTTACTCGAGCTCGGATGGCTACACCTTC. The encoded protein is CASSYSSSDGYTF.

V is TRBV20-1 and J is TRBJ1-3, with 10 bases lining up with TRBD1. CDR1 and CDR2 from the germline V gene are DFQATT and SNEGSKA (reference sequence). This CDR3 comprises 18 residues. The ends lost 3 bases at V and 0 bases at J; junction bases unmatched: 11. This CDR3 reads CSARMTGGQGNSGNTIYF. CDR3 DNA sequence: TGCAGTGCTAGGATGACAGGGGGCCAGGGGAACTCTGGAAACACCATATATTTT.

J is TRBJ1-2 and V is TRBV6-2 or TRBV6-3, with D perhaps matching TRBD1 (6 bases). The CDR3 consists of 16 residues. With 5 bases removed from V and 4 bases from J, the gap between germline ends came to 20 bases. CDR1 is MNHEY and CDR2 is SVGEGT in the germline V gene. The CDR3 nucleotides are TGTGCCAGCAGTAGGGGCAGGGGATCTTCTAGCTATGGCTACACCTTC. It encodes CASSRGRGSSSYGYTF.